This T cell receptor beta chain was documented in a study of cytomegalovirus exposure and HLA in healthy donors. Study details: Findings of an earlier analysis included about 120 million unique TCR beta sequences from 180 million or so T cells.

13 Jbeta primers and 60 Vbeta primers were used for the PCR. Sequenced by immunoSEQ multiplex PCR; TCRdb stores in-frame clones only, minus some. Here the sample spans around 150,000 clones, roughly 9.6% being singletons. Findings and caveats of the study: Later on, a genetic analysis was performed. It linked a missense variant in DCLRE1C with V- and J-gene trimming of TCR beta.

This clone has more than one count but fewer than ten. Its target is not known. Donors consisted of healthy bone marrow donors. The CDR3 consists of 13 residues. Germline loops: CDR1 SGHRS, CDR2 YFSETQ. Deletions cut 9 bases from V and 0 bases from J, with 12 bases between. What was sequenced was PBMCs. The chain links TRBV5-1 to TRBJ1-1; possible D gene TRBD1, 6 bases. The receptor comes from a woman between 40 and 55 years old in good health and CMV-seropositive. In DNA form, the CDR3 reads TGCGCCACCAAAACAGGGATGAACACTGAAGCTTTCTTT. It encodes CATKTGMNTEAFF. Full variable domain (remainder filled in from reference TRBV5-1 and TRBJ1-1): KAGVTQTPRYLIKTRGQQVTLSCSPISGHRSVSWYQQTPGQGLQFLFEYFSETQRNKGNFPGRFSGRQFSNSRSEMNVSTLELGDSALYLCATKTGMNTEAFFGQGTRLTVV.